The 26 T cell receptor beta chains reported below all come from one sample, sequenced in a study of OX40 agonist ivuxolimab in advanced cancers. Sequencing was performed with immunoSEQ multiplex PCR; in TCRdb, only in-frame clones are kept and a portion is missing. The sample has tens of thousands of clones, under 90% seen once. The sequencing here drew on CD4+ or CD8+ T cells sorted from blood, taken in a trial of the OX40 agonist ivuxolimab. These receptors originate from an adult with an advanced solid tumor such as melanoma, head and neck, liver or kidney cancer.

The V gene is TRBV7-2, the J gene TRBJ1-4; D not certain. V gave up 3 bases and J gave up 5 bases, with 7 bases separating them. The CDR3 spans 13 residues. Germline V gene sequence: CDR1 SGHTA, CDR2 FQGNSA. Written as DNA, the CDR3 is TGTGCCAGCAGCTTCGGTCAAAATGAAAAACTGTTTTTT. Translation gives CASSFGQNEKLFF.

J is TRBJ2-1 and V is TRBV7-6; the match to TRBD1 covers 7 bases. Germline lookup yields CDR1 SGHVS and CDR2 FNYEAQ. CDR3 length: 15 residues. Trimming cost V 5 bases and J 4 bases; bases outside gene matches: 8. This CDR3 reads CASSHFRGQYNEQFF. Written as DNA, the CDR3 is TGTGCCAGCAGCCACTTTCGGGGACAGTACAATGAGCAGTTCTTC.

CDR3 in DNA: TGTGCCAGCAGTGCCCAAAATCGGGTCCCCTTGGATGAGCAGTTCTTC. This sequence encodes CASSAQNRVPLDEQFF. This chain connects TRBV6-1 to TRBJ2-1; D call uncertain. The CDR3 spans 16 residues. The germline gives CDR1 MNHNS, CDR2 SASEGT. Trimming took off 4 bases at V and 8 bases at J, with 21 bases between the two ends.

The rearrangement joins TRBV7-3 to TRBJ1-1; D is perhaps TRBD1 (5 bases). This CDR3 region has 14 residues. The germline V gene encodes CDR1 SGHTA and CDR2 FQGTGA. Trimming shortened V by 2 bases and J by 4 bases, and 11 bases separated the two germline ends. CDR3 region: CASSLFQGSTEAFF. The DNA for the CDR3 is TGTGCCAGCAGCTTATTCCAGGGAAGCACTGAAGCTTTCTTT.

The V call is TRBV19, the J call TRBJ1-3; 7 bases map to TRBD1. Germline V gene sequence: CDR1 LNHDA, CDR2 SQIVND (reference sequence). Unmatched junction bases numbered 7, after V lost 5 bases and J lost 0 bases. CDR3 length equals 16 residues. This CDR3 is CASSAGTANSGNTIYF. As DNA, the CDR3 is TGTGCCAGTAGTGCCGGGACAGCGAACTCTGGAAACACCATATATTTT. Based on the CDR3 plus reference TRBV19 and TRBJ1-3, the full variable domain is DGGITQSPKYLFRKEGQNVTLSCEQNLNHDAMYWYRQDPGQGLRLIYYSQIVNDFQKGDIAEGYSVSREKKESFPLTVTSAQKNPTAFYLCASSAGTANSGNTIYFGEGSWLTVV.

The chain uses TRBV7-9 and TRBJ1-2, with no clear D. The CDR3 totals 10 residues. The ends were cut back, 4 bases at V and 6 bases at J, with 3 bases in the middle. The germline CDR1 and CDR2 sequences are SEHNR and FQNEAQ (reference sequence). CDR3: CASSSDGYTF. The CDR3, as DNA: TGTGCCAGCAGCTCGGATGGCTACACCTTC.

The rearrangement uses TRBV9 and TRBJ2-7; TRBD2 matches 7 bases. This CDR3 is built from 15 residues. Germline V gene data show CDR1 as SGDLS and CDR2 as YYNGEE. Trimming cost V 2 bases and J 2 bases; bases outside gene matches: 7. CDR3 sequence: CASSVGRETPYEQYF. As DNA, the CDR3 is TGTGCCAGCAGCGTTGGGCGGGAGACCCCCTACGAGCAGTACTTC.

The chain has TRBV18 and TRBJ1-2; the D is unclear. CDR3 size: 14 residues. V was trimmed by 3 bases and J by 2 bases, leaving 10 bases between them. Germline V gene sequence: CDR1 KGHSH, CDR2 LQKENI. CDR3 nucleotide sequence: TGTGCCAGCTCACCTAGGGAATTCAACTATGGCTACACCTTC. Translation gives CASSPREFNYGYTF. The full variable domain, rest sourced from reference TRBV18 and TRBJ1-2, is NAGVMQNPRHLVRRRGQEARLRCSPMKGHSHVYWYRQLPEEGLKFMVYLQKENIIDESGMPKERFSAEFPKEGPSILRIQQVVRGDSAAYFCASSPREFNYGYTFGSGTRLTVV.

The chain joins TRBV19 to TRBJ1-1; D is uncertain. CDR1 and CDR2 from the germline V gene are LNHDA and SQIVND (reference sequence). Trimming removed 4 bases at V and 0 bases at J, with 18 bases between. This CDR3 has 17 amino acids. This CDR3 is CASSKGWVSGLNTEAFF. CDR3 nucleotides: TGTGCCAGTAGTAAAGGGTGGGTATCGGGTTTGAACACTGAAGCTTTCTTT.

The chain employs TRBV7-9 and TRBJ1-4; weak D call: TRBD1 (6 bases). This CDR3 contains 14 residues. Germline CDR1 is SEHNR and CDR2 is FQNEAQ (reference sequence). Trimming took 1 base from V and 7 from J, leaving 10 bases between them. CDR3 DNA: TGTGCCAGCAGCTTAGGGGGGCTGATTGAAAAACTGTTTTTT. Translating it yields CASSLGGLIEKLFF. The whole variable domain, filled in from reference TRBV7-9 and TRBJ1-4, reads DTGVSQNPRHKITKRGQNVTFRCDPISEHNRLYWYRQTLGQGPEFLTYFQNEAQLEKSRLLSDRFSAERPKGSFSTLEIQRTEQGDSAMYLCASSLGGLIEKLFFGSGTQLSVL.

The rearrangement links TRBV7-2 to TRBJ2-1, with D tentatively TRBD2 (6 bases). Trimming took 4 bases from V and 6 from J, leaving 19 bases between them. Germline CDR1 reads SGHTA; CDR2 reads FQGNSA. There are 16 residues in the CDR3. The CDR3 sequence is CASSSRQPLGSNEQFF. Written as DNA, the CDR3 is TGTGCCAGCAGCTCACGACAGCCCCTCGGGAGCAATGAGCAGTTCTTC.

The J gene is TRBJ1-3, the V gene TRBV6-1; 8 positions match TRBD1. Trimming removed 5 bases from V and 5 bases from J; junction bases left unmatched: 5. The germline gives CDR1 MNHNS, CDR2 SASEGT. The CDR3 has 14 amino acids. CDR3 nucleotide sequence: TGTGCCAGCAGTAAACAGGGGGGAAGAAACACCATATATTTT. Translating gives CASSKQGGRNTIYF.

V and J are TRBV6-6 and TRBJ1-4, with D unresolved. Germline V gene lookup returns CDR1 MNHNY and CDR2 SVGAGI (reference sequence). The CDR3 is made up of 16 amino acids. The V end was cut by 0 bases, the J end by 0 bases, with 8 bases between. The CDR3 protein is CASSYSFRTTNEKLFF. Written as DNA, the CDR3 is TGTGCCAGCAGTTACTCGTTTAGAACAACTAATGAAAAACTGTTTTTT.

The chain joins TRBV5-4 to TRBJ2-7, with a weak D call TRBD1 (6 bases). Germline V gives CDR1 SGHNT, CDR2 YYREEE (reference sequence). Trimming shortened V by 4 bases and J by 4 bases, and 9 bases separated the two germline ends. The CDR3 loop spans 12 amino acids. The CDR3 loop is CASSEQGYEQYV. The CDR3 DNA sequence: TGTGCCAGCAGCGAACAGGGTTACGAGCAGTACGTC.

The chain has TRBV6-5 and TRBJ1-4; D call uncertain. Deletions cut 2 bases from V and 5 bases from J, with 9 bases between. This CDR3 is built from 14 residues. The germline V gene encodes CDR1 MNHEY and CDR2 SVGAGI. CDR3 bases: TGTGCCAGCAGTTACCACAATAAAAATGAAAAACTGTTTTTT. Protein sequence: CASSYHNKNEKLFF.

CDR3 residues: CASSRTGQYF. The CDR3 coding sequence is TGTGCCAGCAGCAGGACAGGGCAGTACTTC. The V call is TRBV21-1, the J call TRBJ2-7; no check of the table's D call, TRBD1, against the DNA was made. TRBV21-1 is deemed a pseudogene. This CDR3 spans 10 amino acids.

The CDR3 DNA reads TGTGCCAGCAGCCAAGCGGGCTACGAGCAGTACGTC. It is translated as CASSQAGYEQYV. The chain has TRBV14 and TRBJ2-7, with D unresolved. V shed 1 base and J shed 3 bases, with 4 bases lying between them. Germline lookup yields CDR1 SGHDN and CDR2 FVKESK. The CDR3 has 12 residues.

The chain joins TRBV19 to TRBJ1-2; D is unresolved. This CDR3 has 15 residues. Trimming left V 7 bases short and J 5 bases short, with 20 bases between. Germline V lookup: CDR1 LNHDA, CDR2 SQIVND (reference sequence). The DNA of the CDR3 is TGTGCCAGTAAGGGAACGGCCCCGAGGGCGTATGGCTACACCTTC. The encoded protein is CASKGTAPRAYGYTF. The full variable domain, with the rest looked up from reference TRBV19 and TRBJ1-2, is DGGITQSPKYLFRKEGQNVTLSCEQNLNHDAMYWYRQDPGQGLRLIYYSQIVNDFQKGDIAEGYSVSREKKESFPLTVTSAQKNPTAFYLCASKGTAPRAYGYTFGSGTRLTVV.

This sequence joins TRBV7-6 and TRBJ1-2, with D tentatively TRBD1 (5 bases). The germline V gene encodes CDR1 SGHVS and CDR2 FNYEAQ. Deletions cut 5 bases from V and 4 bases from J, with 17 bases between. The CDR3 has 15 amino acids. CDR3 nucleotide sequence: TGTGCCAGCAGCCAGGGTGGGGGGAGTTCCTATGGCTACACCTTC. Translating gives CASSQGGGSSYGYTF.

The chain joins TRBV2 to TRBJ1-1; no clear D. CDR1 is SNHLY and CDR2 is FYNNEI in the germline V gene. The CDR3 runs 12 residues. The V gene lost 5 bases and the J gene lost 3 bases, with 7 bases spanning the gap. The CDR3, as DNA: TGTGCCAGCAGTCGGACTTACACTGAAGCTTTCTTT. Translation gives CASSRTYTEAFF.

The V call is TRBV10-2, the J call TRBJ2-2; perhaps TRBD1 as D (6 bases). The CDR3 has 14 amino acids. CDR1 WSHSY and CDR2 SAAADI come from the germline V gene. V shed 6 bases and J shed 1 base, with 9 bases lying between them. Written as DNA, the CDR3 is TGCGCCAGCAGGAAGACAGGGAACACCGGGGAGCTGTTTTTT. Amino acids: CASRKTGNTGELFF.

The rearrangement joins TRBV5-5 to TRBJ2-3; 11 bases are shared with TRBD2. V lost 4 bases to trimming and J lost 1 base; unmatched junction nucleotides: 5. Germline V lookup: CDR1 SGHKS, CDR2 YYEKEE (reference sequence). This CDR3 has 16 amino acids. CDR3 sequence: CASSPLAGGGTDTQYF. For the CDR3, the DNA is TGTGCCAGCAGCCCTTTAGCGGGGGGGGGCACAGATACGCAGTATTTT.

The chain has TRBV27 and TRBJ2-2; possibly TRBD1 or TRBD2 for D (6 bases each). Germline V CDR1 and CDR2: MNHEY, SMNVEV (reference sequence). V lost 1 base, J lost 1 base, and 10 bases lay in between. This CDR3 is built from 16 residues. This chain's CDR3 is CASSLFGGLNTGELFF. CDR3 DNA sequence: TGTGCCAGCAGTTTATTCGGGGGCTTGAACACCGGGGAGCTGTTTTTT.

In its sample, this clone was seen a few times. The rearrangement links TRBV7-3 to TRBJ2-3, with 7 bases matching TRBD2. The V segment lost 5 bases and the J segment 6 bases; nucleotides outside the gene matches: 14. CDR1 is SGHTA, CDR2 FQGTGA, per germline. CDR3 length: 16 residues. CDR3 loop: CASSPLPLAGADTQYF. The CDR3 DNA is TGTGCCAGCAGCCCTCTTCCCCTGGCGGGAGCGGATACGCAGTATTTT. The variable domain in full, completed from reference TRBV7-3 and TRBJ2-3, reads GAGVSQTPSNKVTEKGKYVELRCDPISGHTALYWYRQSLGQGPEFLIYFQGTGAADDSGLPNDRFFAVRPEGSVSTLKIQRTERGDSAVYLCASSPLPLAGADTQYFGPGTRLTVL.

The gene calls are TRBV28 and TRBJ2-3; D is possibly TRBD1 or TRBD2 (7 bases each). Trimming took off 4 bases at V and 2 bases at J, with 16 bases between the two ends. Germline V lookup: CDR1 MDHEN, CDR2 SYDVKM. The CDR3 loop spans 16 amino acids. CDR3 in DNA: TGTGCCAGCAGTTCAATCGACAGGGACTACACAGATACGCAGTATTTT. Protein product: CASSSIDRDYTDTQYF.

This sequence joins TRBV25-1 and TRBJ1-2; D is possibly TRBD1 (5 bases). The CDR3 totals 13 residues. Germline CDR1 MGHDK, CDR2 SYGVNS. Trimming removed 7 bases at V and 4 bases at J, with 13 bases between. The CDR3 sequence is CASTAGTSYGYTF. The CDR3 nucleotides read TGTGCCAGCACCGCCGGGACTTCCTATGGCTACACCTTC.